A single sample is the source of the 5 T cell receptor beta chains below, sequenced in a study of T-cell memory formation after mild COVID-19. Using its own MiXCR run on the 5' RACE reads, TCRdb lists one record per CDR3 protein. This sample has 250,000 or so distinct CDR3 sequences, with over 8.5% found just once. Sequenced input: PBMCs or a T cell subset sorted from them (not recorded which). The receptors shown here come from a young man who had mild COVID-19 (a few samples of this study predate the infection). Cell type and time point are not known.

This clonotype was counted ten times or more. The chain combines TRBV20-1 with TRBJ2-4; 7 positions agree with TRBD1. Trimming cost V 0 bases and J 9 bases; bases outside gene matches: 8. The germline gives CDR1 DFQATT, CDR2 SNEGSKA (reference sequence). The CDR3 length is 14 residues. The CDR3 is CSARDIEGAGIQYF. The CDR3 DNA reads as TGCAGTGCTAGAGATATAGAGGGGGCTGGCATTCAGTACTTC.

This clonotype has ten or more counts. The J gene is TRBJ2-1, the V gene TRBV7-3; 7 bases agree with TRBD2. CDR1 is SGHTA and CDR2 is FQGTGA in the germline V gene. CDR3 length equals 17 residues. With V trimmed by 2 bases and J by 0 bases, 7 bases remained unmatched. The CDR3 is CASSLYPGGSSYNEQFF. CDR3 DNA: TGTGCCAGCAGCTTATACCCCGGGGGGAGCTCCTACAATGAGCAGTTCTTC.

The chain is built from TRBV24-1 and TRBJ2-3; D uncertain. Trimming took off 3 bases at V and 6 bases at J, with 9 bases between the two ends. This CDR3 region has 13 residues. Germline CDR1 KGHDR, CDR2 SFDVKD. As DNA, the CDR3 is TGTGCCACCAGTGATCCGAGTTCGGATACGCAGTATTTT. It translates to CATSDPSSDTQYF.

This sequence joins TRBV15 and TRBJ2-2; 14 bases are a match to TRBD2. CDR3 size: 16 residues. Germline V lookup: CDR1 LNHNV, CDR2 YYDKDF (reference sequence). With V trimmed by 4 bases and J by 7 bases, 5 bases remained unmatched. CDR3 region: CATSKTSGGVIGELFF. DNA for the CDR3: TGTGCCACCAGCAAGACTAGCGGGGGGGTAATCGGGGAGCTGTTTTTT.

This clonotype has ten or more counts. V gene TRBV7-2 combines with J gene TRBJ2-3; D is tentatively TRBD1 or TRBD2 (5 bases each). CDR1 and CDR2 from the germline V gene are SGHTA and FQGNSA. Trimming removed 6 bases from V and 6 bases from J, with 16 bases in between. CDR3 length equals 14 residues. The CDR3 loop is CASSLDGTLDTQYF. The CDR3 nucleotides are TGTGCCAGCAGTCTGGACGGGACCCTTGATACGCAGTATTTT.